This T cell receptor (beta chain) comes out of a study of post-analysis software for immune sequencing data. The CDR3 length is 16 residues. Trimming took 1 base from V and 0 from J, leaving 12 bases between them. Germline CDR1 SGHVS, CDR2 FQNEAQ. Prepared libraries of TCR beta cDNA carried unique molecular identifiers. The source material, roughly 0.9 to 11 million T cells, gave rise to 510,000 or so cDNA molecules. Using its own MiXCR run on the PCR reads, TCRdb lists one record per CDR3 protein. The data show more than 500,000 distinct CDR3 sequences, with around a third seen just once and approximately 6% held by the top ten. General observations from the study: Controls significantly exceeded multiple sclerosis patients in normalized Chao1 diversity. When patients were compared with controls, about 5 TRBV segments were more frequent, TRBV5-6, TRBV5-1 and TRBV20-1 among them.

This clonotype turned up a few times. The antigen remains undetermined. The TCR originated in a girl between 2 and 17 years old with multiple sclerosis. The sample was blood. The chain links TRBV7-8 to TRBJ1-2; a possible D gene is TRBD1 (5 bases). CDR3 in amino acids: CASSLVTGPANYGYTF. The CDR3 DNA sequence: TGTGCCAGCAGCTTAGTGACGGGACCAGCTAACTATGGCTACACCTTC.